This T cell receptor beta chain was sequenced during a study of T cell responses to AZD1222 COVID-19 vaccine. Study-level results: Two AZD1222 administrations were followed by greater Spike-specific TCR breadth and depth.

The data were produced by immunoSEQ multiplex PCR, yet TCRdb's version contains in-frame clones alone and is incomplete. The top ten hold less than 2% of the sample, which has about 130,000 clones, 92% seen once. Germline V gene lookup returns CDR1 LNHDA and CDR2 SQIVND (reference sequence). The CDR3 has 14 residues. V was shortened by 4 bases and J by 2 bases, with 12 bases between the two germline ends. In the case of this clone: The antigen is undetermined.

The receptor was isolated from an adult in good health. The J gene is TRBJ2-7, the V gene TRBV19; D may be TRBD1 (6 bases). Source: peripheral blood, taken on day 0 of AZD1222 vaccination. The CDR3 nucleotides read TGTGCCAGTAGTACCAGACAGGTGCCCTACGAGCAGTACTTC. Residues: CASSTRQVPYEQYF.